Shown below are 13 T cell receptor beta chains from a single sample sequenced in a study of blood T cell repertoires in COVID-19 (dated by TCRdb to between 2020 and 2021). The library was generated by the immunoSEQ multiplex PCR assay. This immuneACCESS table, as held by TCRdb, lists in-frame sequences with V and J called but not all clones. Of the missing ones, under half trace to an unresolved V gene in checked studies; the others have no known cause. Recorded for this sample are roughly 120,000 clones; around nine tenths of them occurred a single time. The ten largest clonotypes hold around 4.6% of the sample. Sequenced sample: peripheral blood. The source of these receptors is a man in his sixties with COVID-19, enrolled during active disease.

The chain recombines TRBV28 with TRBJ1-3; a possible D gene is TRBD1 (6 bases). The CDR3 is 19 residues long. V dropped 1 base and J dropped 1 base, with 20 bases sitting between them. CDR1 MDHEN and CDR2 SYDVKM come from the germline V gene. CDR3 sequence: CASSLSLDYRDTSGNTIYF. The DNA of the CDR3 is TGTGCCAGCAGTTTATCCCTTGACTATAGGGACACATCTGGAAACACCATATATTTT.

The V and J genes are TRBV19 and TRBJ1-5; D is ambiguous. The CDR3 runs to 14 residues. From germline, CDR1 is LNHDA and CDR2 SQIVND (reference sequence). V lost 3 bases and J lost 6, with 12 bases in between. Here the CDR3 DNA reads TGTGCCAGTAGTATCGGGCCGGAGGGTCAGCCCCAGCATTTT. Its protein product is CASSIGPEGQPQHF.

The rearrangement links TRBV30 to TRBJ1-4; D is unclear. V was pared by 5 bases and J by 7 bases, with 11 bases between. Germline V gene sequence: CDR1 GTSNPN, CDR2 SVGIG (reference sequence). This CDR3 has 12 residues. For the CDR3, the DNA is TGTGCCTGGGGGCGGGATGGTGAAAAACTGTTTTTT. It codes for CAWGRDGEKLFF.

Here the CDR3 DNA reads TGTGCCAGCAGCCTGACTAGCGGTAGCACAGATACGCAGTATTTT. This sequence encodes CASSLTSGSTDTQYF. This rearrangement joins TRBV13 to TRBJ2-3, with TRBD2 matching over 9 bases. V lost 5 bases and J lost 0; bases outside the gene matches: 3. This CDR3 comprises 15 residues. Germline CDR1 reads PRHDT; CDR2 reads FYEKMQ (reference sequence).

The J gene is TRBJ1-1, the V gene TRBV3-1 (or the pseudogene TRBV3-2), with TRBD1 as a possible D gene (6 bases). Germline assignment: CDR1 LGHDT and CDR2 YNNKEL (reference sequence). The CDR3 is 13 residues long. V was trimmed by 3 bases and J by 8 bases, leaving 13 bases between them. CDR3: CASSQEGGTEAFF. The CDR3 DNA reads TGTGCCAGCAGCCAGGAAGGGGGTACCGAAGCTTTCTTT.

The V gene is TRBV5-8, the J gene TRBJ2-1, with TRBD2 matching 7 bases. The V gene end was trimmed by 4 bases and the J gene end by 0 bases; junction bases not matched to a gene: 10. Germline CDR1 is SGHTS and CDR2 is YDEGEE. The CDR3 sequence is 17 residues long. The CDR3 reads CASSRGGDYGSYNEQFF. Written as DNA, the CDR3 is TGTGCCAGCAGCCGGGGTGGGGACTACGGCTCCTACAATGAGCAGTTCTTC.

This clone was found once. J is TRBJ1-5 and V is TRBV7-9; 9 nucleotides align to TRBD1. The CDR3 contains 16 residues. V gave up 5 bases and J gave up 2 bases; unmatched junction bases: 7. Looked up from germline, CDR1 is SEHNR and CDR2 is FQNEAQ (reference sequence). CDR3 protein: CASSLGTGSGNQPQHF. In DNA form, the CDR3 reads TGTGCCAGCAGCCTAGGGACAGGGAGCGGCAATCAGCCCCAGCATTTT. The full variable domain, in which reference TRBV7-9 and TRBJ1-5 provide the parts outside the CDR3, is DTGVSQNPRHKITKRGQNVTFRCDPISEHNRLYWYRQTLGQGPEFLTYFQNEAQLEKSRLLSDRFSAERPKGSFSTLEIQRTEQGDSAMYLCASSLGTGSGNQPQHFGDGTRLSIL.

The genes are TRBV10-3 and TRBJ2-3, with 10 bases identical to TRBD1. V dropped 6 bases and J dropped 6; count of bases not matched to a gene: 6. This CDR3 comprises 14 residues. Germline CDR1 ENHRY, CDR2 SYGVKD. The CDR3, as DNA: TGTGCCATCAGCCCGGGACAGGGGATGGATACGCAGTATTTT. Protein: CAISPGQGMDTQYF.

This chain links TRBV9 with TRBJ2-3; 13 positions match TRBD2. J lost 0 bases, V lost 0 bases, and 10 bases had no gene match. The CDR3 extends over 20 amino acids. Germline-derived CDR1 and CDR2 are SGDLS and YYNGEE. Written as DNA, the CDR3 is TGTGCCAGCAGCGTAGCGGCGTCGACTAGCGGGAGGCGGAGCACAGATACGCAGTATTTT. Translated: CASSVAASTSGRRSTDTQYF. Full variable domain (remainder filled in from reference TRBV9 and TRBJ2-3): DSGVTQTPKHLITATGQRVTLRCSPRSGDLSVYWYQQSLDQGLQFLIQYYNGEERAKGNILERFSAQQFPDLHSELNLSSLELGDSALYFCASSVAASTSGRRSTDTQYFGPGTRLTVL.

This CDR3 is CASRGGGYEQYF. The CDR3 DNA follows: TGTGCCAGCAGGGGGGGAGGCTACGAGCAGTACTTC. J is TRBJ2-7 and V is TRBV6-5; TRBD2 might be the D (6 bases). Trimming took off 6 bases at V and 3 bases at J, with 9 bases between the two ends. This CDR3 contains 12 residues. CDR1 is MNHEY, CDR2 SVGAGI, per germline.

This chain joins TRBV28 and TRBJ1-1; a weak D match, TRBD1 (5 bases). Trimming took off 10 bases at V and 5 bases at J, with 14 bases between the two ends. This CDR3 comprises 12 residues. CDR1 and CDR2 (germline): MDHEN, SYDVKM. The CDR3 is CATHPGGTEAFF. CDR3 coding DNA: TGTGCCACCCACCCCGGGGGGACTGAAGCTTTCTTT.

This rearrangement joins TRBV5-1 to TRBJ2-7, with TRBD2 identical over 11 bases. The CDR3 has 15 residues. Germline CDR1 reads SGHRS; CDR2 reads YFSETQ. After removal of 1 base from V and 5 bases from J, the junction contained 5 bases not matched to a gene. The CDR3: CASSLYTSGSHEQYF. The CDR3 nucleotides read TGCGCCAGCAGCTTGTACACTAGCGGGAGCCACGAGCAGTACTTC.

The genes are TRBV7-9 and TRBJ2-7; D remains unclear. The CDR3 runs 14 residues. In germline, CDR1 is SEHNR, CDR2 FQNEAQ (reference sequence). Trimming removed 1 base at V and 1 base at J, with 8 bases between. The CDR3 spells CASSLGLVSYEQYF. CDR3 in DNA: TGTGCCAGCAGCTTAGGACTGGTTTCCTACGAGCAGTACTTC. The whole variable domain, filled in from reference TRBV7-9 and TRBJ2-7, reads DTGVSQNPRHKITKRGQNVTFRCDPISEHNRLYWYRQTLGQGPEFLTYFQNEAQLEKSRLLSDRFSAERPKGSFSTLEIQRTEQGDSAMYLCASSLGLVSYEQYFGPGTRLTVT.